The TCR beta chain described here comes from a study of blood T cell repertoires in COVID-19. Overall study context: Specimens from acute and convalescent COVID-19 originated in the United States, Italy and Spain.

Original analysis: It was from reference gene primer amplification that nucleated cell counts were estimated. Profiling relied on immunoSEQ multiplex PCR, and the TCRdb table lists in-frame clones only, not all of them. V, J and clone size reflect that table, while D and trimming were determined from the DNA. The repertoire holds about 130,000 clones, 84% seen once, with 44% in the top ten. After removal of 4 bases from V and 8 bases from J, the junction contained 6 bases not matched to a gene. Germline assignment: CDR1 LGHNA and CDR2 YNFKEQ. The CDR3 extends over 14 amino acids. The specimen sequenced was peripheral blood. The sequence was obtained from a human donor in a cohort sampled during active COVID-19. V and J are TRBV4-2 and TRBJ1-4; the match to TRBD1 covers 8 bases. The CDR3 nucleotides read TGTGCCAGCAGCCGTGGACAGGGAGGGGAAAAACTGTTTTTT. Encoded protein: CASSRGQGGEKLFF.